This T cell receptor (beta chain) was found in a study of OX40 agonist ivuxolimab in advanced cancers. Study details: Partial responses were recorded for three patients, including one with hepatocellular carcinoma and two with cutaneous melanoma.

Generated by immunoSEQ multiplex PCR, the TCRdb table keeps only in-frame clones and is missing some. The sample includes approximately 26,000 clones, roughly 87% of them seen just once. The trim removed 1 base at V and 5 bases at J, leaving 11 bases unmatched. CDR3 size: 16 residues. The germline V gene has CDR1 LGHNA and CDR2 YSLEER. The sequenced sample was CD4+ or CD8+ T cells sorted from blood, obtained in a trial of the OX40 agonist ivuxolimab. The rearrangement uses TRBV4-3 and TRBJ2-7, with 7 bases lining up with TRBD2. The receptor was isolated from an adult with an advanced solid tumor such as melanoma, head and neck, liver or kidney cancer. The CDR3, as DNA: TGCGCCAGCAGCCAAGGCCTGGGGGGGGGAGAGGACGAGCAGTACTTC. Translated, it gives CASSQGLGGGEDEQYF.